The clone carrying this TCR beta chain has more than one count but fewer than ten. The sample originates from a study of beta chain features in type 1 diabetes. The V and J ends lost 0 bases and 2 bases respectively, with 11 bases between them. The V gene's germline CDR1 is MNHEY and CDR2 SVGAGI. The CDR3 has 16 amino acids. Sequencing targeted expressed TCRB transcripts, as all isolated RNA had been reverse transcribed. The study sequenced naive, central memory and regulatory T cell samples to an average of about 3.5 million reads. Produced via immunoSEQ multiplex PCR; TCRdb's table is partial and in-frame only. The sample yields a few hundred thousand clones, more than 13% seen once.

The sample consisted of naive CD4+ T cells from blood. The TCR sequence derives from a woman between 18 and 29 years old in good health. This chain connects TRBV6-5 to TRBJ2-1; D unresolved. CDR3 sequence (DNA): TGTGCCAGCAGTTACTCCGGGTCGACCACCTACAATGAGCAGTTCTTC. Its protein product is CASSYSGSTTYNEQFF.